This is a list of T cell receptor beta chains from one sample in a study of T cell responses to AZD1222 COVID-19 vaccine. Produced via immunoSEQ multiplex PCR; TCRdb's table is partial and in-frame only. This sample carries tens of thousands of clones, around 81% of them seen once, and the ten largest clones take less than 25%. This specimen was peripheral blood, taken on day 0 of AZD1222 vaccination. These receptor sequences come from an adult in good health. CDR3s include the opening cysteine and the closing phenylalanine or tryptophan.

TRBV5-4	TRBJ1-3	CASSLDTGPGNTIYF
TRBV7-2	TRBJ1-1	CASRSGTGIMNTEAFF
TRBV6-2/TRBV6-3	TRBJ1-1	CASSSTGAGETEAFF
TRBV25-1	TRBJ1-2	CASSEFRTGSGYTF
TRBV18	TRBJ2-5	CASSPPSHGQETQYF
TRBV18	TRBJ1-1	CASSRQGAGTEAFF
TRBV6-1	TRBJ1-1	CASSEVEGLAFF
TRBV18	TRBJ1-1	CASSPPMPNTEAFF
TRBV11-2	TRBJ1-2	CASTNTQGFGYTF
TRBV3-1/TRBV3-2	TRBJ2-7	CASSPSTATYEQYF
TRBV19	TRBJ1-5	CASSIVAGGAGQPQHF
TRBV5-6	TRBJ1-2	CASSLGTSFYGYTF
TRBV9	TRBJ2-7	CASSAQAGGRDEQYF
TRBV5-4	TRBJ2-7	CASSSRDRGLYEQYF
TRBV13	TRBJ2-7	CASSLGRGTGSDEQYF
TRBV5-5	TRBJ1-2	CASSLERGSNYGYTF
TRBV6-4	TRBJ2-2	CASSLEAAYTGELFF
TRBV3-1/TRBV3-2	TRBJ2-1	CASSRREGGEQFF
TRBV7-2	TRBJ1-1	CASNSDPEKQGEAFF
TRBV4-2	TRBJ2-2	CASSQDWALSTGELFF
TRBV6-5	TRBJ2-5	CASRSTQGFQETQYF
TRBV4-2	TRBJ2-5	CASSQGTGDQETQYF
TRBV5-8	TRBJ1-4	CASSLEDRGRLFF
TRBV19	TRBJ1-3	CASRSTGSGNTIYF
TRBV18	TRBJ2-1	CASSPGGNEQFF
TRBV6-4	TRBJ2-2	CASSLEGGTGELFF
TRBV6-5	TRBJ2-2	CASRDRQNGELFF
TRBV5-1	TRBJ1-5	CASSWVPGQPQHF
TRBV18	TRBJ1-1	CASSPRQGETEAFF
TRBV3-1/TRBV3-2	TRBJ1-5	CASSQDLTGSQPQHF
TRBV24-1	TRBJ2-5	CATSDHRGLETQYF
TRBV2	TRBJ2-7	CASSGRDSYEQYF
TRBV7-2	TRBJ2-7	CASSYGLAGGEQYF
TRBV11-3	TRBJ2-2	CASSVDRGSVGELFF
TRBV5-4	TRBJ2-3	CASSLSGGNTDTQYF
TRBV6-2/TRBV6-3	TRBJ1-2	CASSYMGNGYTF
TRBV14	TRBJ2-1	CASSRTSSGGYNEQFF
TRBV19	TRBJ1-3	CASSERRPASGNTIYF
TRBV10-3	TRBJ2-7	CAISVNSYEQYF
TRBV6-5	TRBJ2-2	CASPSGTGDTGELFF
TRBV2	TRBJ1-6	CASTWDNRYSPLHF
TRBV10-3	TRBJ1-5	CAISDRDFSLGRNQPQHF
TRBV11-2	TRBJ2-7	CASSGGLWGEQYF
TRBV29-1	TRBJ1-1	CSVSGTGATEAFF
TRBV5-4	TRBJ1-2	CASSQDNYGYTF
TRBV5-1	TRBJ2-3	CASSLVGGYTDTQYF
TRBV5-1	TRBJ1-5	CASSLAGGSDQPQHF
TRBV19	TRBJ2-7	CASSTRRGILSYEQYF
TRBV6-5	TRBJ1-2	CASSTVGTGPGGYTF
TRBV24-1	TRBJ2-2	CAAGTGGIDTGELFF
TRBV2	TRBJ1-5	CASSEVRGGNQPQHF
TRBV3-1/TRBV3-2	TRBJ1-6	CASSQGEGTPLHF
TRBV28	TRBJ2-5	CASSLTEGGETQYF
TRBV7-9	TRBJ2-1	CASSLGLRAGFYNEQFF
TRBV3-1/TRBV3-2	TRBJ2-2	CASSAHGTGGTGELFF